The T cell receptor beta chain described here comes from a study of blood T cells in healthy people across ages. A second PCR of 7 to 11 cycles used a sample-barcoded 5' primer and a J-beta primer mix. TCRdb recomputed calls from the 5' RACE reads with MiXCR, one row per CDR3 protein. The sample yields around 1.5 million distinct CDR3 sequences, roughly 59% seen once. The clonotype was recovered from a man aged 18-30 years in good health. Material for sequencing was blood.

CDR3 loop: CASSDQTANYGYTF. The CDR3 region has the DNA TGCGCCAGCAGTGACCAGACAGCTAACTATGGCTACACCTTC. The V and J genes are TRBV10-1 and TRBJ1-2; perhaps TRBD1 as D (5 bases). V gave up 3 bases and J gave up 0 bases, with 8 bases separating them. CDR3 size: 14 residues. Germline V gene data show CDR1 as WNHNN and CDR2 as SYGVQD (reference sequence).